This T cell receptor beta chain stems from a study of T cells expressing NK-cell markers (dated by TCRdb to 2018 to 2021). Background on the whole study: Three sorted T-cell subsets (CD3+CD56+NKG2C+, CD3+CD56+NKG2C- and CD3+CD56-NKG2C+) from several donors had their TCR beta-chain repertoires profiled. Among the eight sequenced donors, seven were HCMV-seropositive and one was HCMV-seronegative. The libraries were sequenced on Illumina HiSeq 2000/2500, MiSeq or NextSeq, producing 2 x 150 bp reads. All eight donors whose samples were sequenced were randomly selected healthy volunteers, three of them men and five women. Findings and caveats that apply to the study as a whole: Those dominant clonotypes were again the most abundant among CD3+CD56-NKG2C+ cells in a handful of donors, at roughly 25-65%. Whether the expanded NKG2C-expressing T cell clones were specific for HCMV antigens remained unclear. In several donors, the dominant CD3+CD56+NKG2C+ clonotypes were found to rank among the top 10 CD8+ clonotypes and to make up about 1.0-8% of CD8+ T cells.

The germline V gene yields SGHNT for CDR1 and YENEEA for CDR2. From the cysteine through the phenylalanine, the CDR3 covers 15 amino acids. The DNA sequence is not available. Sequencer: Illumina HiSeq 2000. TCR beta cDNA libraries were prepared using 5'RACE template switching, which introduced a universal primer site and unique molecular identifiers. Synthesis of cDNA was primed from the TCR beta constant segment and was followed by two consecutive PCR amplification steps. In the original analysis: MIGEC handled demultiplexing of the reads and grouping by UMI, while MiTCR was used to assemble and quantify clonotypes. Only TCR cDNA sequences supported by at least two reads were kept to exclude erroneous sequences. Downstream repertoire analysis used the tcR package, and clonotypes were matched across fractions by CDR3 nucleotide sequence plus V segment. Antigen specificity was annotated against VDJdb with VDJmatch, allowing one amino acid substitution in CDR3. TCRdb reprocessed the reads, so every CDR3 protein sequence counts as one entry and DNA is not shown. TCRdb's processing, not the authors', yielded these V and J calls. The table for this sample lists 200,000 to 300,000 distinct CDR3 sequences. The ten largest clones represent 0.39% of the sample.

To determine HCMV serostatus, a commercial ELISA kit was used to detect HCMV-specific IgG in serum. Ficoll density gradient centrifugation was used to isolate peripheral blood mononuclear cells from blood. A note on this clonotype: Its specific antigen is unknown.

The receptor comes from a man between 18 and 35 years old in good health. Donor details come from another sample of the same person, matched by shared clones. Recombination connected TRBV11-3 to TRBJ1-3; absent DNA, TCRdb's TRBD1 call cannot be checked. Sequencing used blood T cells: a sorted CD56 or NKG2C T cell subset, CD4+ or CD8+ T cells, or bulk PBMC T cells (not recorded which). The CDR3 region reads CASSPRGSEPNTIYF. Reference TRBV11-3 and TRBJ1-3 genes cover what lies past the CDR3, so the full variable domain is EAGVVQSPRYKIIEKKQPVAFWCNPISGHNTLYWYLQNLGQGPELLIRYENEEAVDDSQLPKDRFSAERLKGVDSTLKIQPAELGDSAVYLCASSPRGSEPNTIYFGEGSWLTVV.